The present entry profiles one TCR beta chain with its context. The V end lost 3 bases, the J end lost 2 bases, and 15 bases lay between the germline ends. This CDR3 is 16 amino acids long. CDR1 is LNHDA, CDR2 SQIVND, per germline (reference sequence). The study used 98 million or so PBMCs per unsorted sample for genomic DNA. This sample stems from a study of shared clonotypes between healthy human individuals. Some clones are missing from TCRdb's copy, which holds only in-frame ones; the method was immunoSEQ multiplex PCR. The repertoire holds more than 450,000 clones, with 60% to 85% as singletons. This receptor was taken from a woman in her thirties or forties in good health. Some clones in this sample may be carry-over from other donors' samples. The source material was PBMCs. This rearrangement joins TRBV19 to TRBJ2-3; no reliable D call. CDR3 loop: CASSIDPPLLTDTQYF. The CDR3 DNA follows: TGTGCCAGTAGTATTGATCCACCCCTCCTCACAGATACGCAGTATTTT.